This passage covers 31 T cell receptor beta chains from one sample sequenced in a study of CD8+ T cells in alopecia areata. The treatment was: oral pan-JAK inhibitor, 5-10 mg twice daily. As the sequencing template, cDNA was produced by extracting RNA and reverse transcribing it. Sequencing used immunoSEQ multiplex PCR; TCRdb keeps in-frame clones, though not all of them. The repertoire consists of 85,000 to 110,000 clones, with over 75% occurring once and the leading ten covering 11%. This specimen was CD8+ T cells sorted from blood, taken at approximately week 30, from a patient treated with tofacitinib. Receptor source: a human donor with alopecia areata.

The chain combines TRBV10-3 with TRBJ2-2; 9 bases fit TRBD2. This CDR3 has 15 residues. Trimming at V came to 4 bases and at J to 4 bases, leaving 4 bases not matched to a gene. Germline V gives CDR1 ENHRY, CDR2 SYGVKD. The CDR3 DNA is TGTGCCATCAGTGCTAGCGGGATGAGCACCGGGGAGCTGTTTTTT. Protein sequence: CAISASGMSTGELFF.

This clone has only one observation. The rearrangement links TRBV15 to TRBJ2-5; D not resolved. The J call may be incorrect, as the DNA end agrees better with TRBJ2-7. Germline-derived CDR1 and CDR2 are LNHNV and YYDKDF (reference sequence). The CDR3 length is 15 residues. The CDR3 region is CATSRGPPQAHEQYF. The DNA of the CDR3 is TGTGCCACCAGCAGGGGCCCGCCGCAGGCCCACGAGCAGTACTTC.

This clone was observed once. The germline gene is not matched at one end of the junction; a read error may be the cause. The chain is built from TRBV27 and TRBJ2-3; 8 nucleotides match TRBD2. The CDR3 contains 13 residues. Germline V gives CDR1 MNHEY, CDR2 SMNVEV (reference sequence). DNA for the CDR3: TGTGCCAGCAGTTTATTGGATGGGAGCGCGGGGGGTTTT. Amino acids: CASSLLDGSAGGF.

This clone was observed once. The V gene is TRBV7-6, the J gene TRBJ2-1; 9 bases align to TRBD2. The germline V gene encodes CDR1 SGHVS and CDR2 FNYEAQ. The CDR3 contains 18 residues. V dropped 5 bases and J dropped 3; count of bases not matched to a gene: 14. The CDR3 nucleotides read TGTGCCAGCAGCCCTGGAGCGGGGGCTAGCGGGAACTACAATGAGCAGTTCTTC. Its protein is CASSPGAGASGNYNEQFF. Full variable domain (rest looked up from reference TRBV7-6 and TRBJ2-1): GAGVSQSPRYKVTKRGQDVALRCDPISGHVSLYWYRQALGQGPEFLTYFNYEAQQDKSGLPNDRFSAERPEGSISTLTIQRTEQRDSAMYRCASSPGAGASGNYNEQFFGPGTRLTVL.

The rearrangement uses TRBV7-2 and TRBJ2-7; no definite D call. Germline loops: CDR1 SGHTA, CDR2 FQGNSA. V lost 9 bases to trimming and J lost 3 bases, with 9 bases between them. The CDR3 runs to 11 residues. CDR3 region: CARRPDYEQYF. Written as DNA, the CDR3 is TGTGCCAGGAGGCCGGACTACGAGCAGTACTTC.

J is TRBJ2-1 and V is TRBV29-1, with 13 bases aligning to TRBD2. Germline CDR1 is SQVTM and CDR2 is ANQGSEA. Losses at the gene ends were 6 bases for V and 3 bases for J; bases not matched to a gene: 8. CDR3 length: 16 amino acids. The CDR3 DNA reads as TGCAGCGTCGCGGGGGGGACTAGCGGGGACTACAATGAGCAGTTCTTC. It yields the protein CSVAGGTSGDYNEQFF.

CDR3 DNA: TGCAGCGTTGAGGGGGGGCGCTCAGATACGCAGTATTTT. This translates into CSVEGGRSDTQYF. J is TRBJ2-3 and V is TRBV29-1; tentative D call: TRBD2 (7 bases). Germline CDR1 reads SQVTM; CDR2 reads ANQGSEA. The CDR3 spans 13 residues. The V gene lost 3 bases and the J gene lost 4 bases, with 11 bases spanning the gap.

This clone appeared once. V gene TRBV5-1 combines with J gene TRBJ1-1, with D perhaps TRBD1 (5 bases). Germline V gene data show CDR1 as SGHRS and CDR2 as YFSETQ. CDR3 length: 15 amino acids. The V end lost 3 bases, the J end lost 2 bases, and 14 bases lay between the germline ends. In DNA form, the CDR3 reads TGCGCCAGCAGCTGGCCTAGGCAGGGTAACACTGAAGCTTTCTTT. It is translated as CASSWPRQGNTEAFF.

The chain links TRBV9 to TRBJ2-3, with 9 positions matching TRBD2. The CDR3 has 15 amino acids. With V trimmed by 4 bases and J by 4 bases, 7 bases remained unmatched. Germline V gene sequence: CDR1 SGDLS, CDR2 YYNGEE. This CDR3 is CASSLSGSPADTQYF. The CDR3 DNA reads as TGTGCCAGCAGCCTTAGCGGGAGTCCCGCAGATACGCAGTATTTT.

The V and J genes are TRBV27 and TRBJ2-7; D unresolved. CDR3 length equals 11 residues. Germline lookup yields CDR1 MNHEY and CDR2 SMNVEV (reference sequence). Trimming left V 5 bases short and J 6 bases short, with 8 bases between. The CDR3 DNA sequence: TGTGCCAGCAGTGATCGGTTCGAGCAGTACTTC. Its translation is CASSDRFEQYF.

The rearrangement joins TRBV11-2 to TRBJ1-1; D unresolved. Trimming left V 5 bases short and J 5 bases short, with 6 bases between. The CDR3 contains 11 residues. The germline CDR1 and CDR2 sequences are SGHAT and FQNNGV. CDR3 nucleotides: TGTGCCAGCAGCCCCCGGACTGAAGCTTTCTTT. Its protein product is CASSPRTEAFF.

The V and J genes are TRBV12-5 and TRBJ1-5, with D tentatively TRBD1 (6 bases). V dropped 1 base and J dropped 0 bases, with 7 bases sitting between them. Germline V gene data show CDR1 as LGHNT and CDR2 as FRNRAP. This CDR3 has 15 residues. The CDR3: CASGLEDSSNQPQHF. CDR3 nucleotides: TGTGCTAGTGGTTTGGAGGACAGTAGCAATCAGCCCCAGCATTTT. Full variable domain (missing parts from reference TRBV12-5 and TRBJ1-5): DARVTQTPRHKVTEMGQEVTMRCQPILGHNTVFWYRQTMMQGLELLAYFRNRAPLDDSGMPKDRFSAEMPDATLATLKIQPSEPRDSAVYFCASGLEDSSNQPQHFGDGTRLSIL.

This clone was counted a few times. The genes are TRBV29-1 and TRBJ1-6; perhaps TRBD1 as D (5 bases). V was clipped by 4 bases and J by 9 bases, with 13 bases between them. The CDR3 totals 13 residues. Germline V gene data show CDR1 as SQVTM and CDR2 as ANQGSEA. The CDR3 loop is CSVGQGEGSPLHF. The CDR3, as DNA: TGCAGCGTTGGGCAAGGGGAGGGTTCACCCCTCCACTTT. Full variable domain (missing parts from reference TRBV29-1 and TRBJ1-6): SAVISQKPSRDICQRGTSLTIQCQVDSQVTMMFWYRQQPGQSLTLIATANQGSEATYESGFVIDKFPISRPNLTFSTLTVSNMSPEDSSIYLCSVGQGEGSPLHFGNGTRLTVT.

This chain joins TRBV29-1 and TRBJ2-3, with TRBD1 identical over 9 bases. Unmatched junction bases numbered 6, after V lost 5 bases and J lost 6 bases. The germline gives CDR1 SQVTM, CDR2 ANQGSEA. The CDR3 consists of 13 residues. CDR3: CSVSYRGLDTQYF. The CDR3 bases are TGCAGCGTTTCCTACAGGGGGCTCGATACGCAGTATTTT.

The rearrangement uses TRBV18 and TRBJ2-1; a weak D match, TRBD1 (6 bases). Germline loops: CDR1 KGHSH, CDR2 LQKENI. V was pared by 5 bases and J by 9 bases, with 11 bases between. The CDR3 runs 12 residues. This chain's CDR3 is CASSDGGGEQFF. CDR3 in DNA: TGTGCCAGCTCAGATGGGGGCGGTGAGCAGTTCTTC.

The V and J genes are TRBV9 and TRBJ2-1; tentative D call: TRBD1 (5 bases). The CDR3 totals 13 residues. Per the germline V gene, CDR1 is SGDLS and CDR2 is YYNGEE. The V end was cut by 5 bases, the J end by 7 bases, with 13 bases between. The CDR3 region is CASRGRGRNEQFF. The CDR3 nucleotides read TGTGCCAGCAGGGGTAGGGGTAGGAATGAGCAGTTCTTC.

The gene calls are TRBV7-3 and TRBJ2-3; 7 bases match TRBD1. V was pared by 5 bases and J by 2 bases, with 10 bases of the junction left unmatched. The germline gives CDR1 SGHTA, CDR2 FQGTGA. This CDR3 is built from 16 residues. This chain's CDR3 is CASSPSFTGDTDTQYF. The DNA for the CDR3 is TGTGCCAGCAGCCCCTCCTTTACAGGGGACACAGATACGCAGTATTTT.

CDR3 sequence: CASSQGGSGNYEQYF. DNA for the CDR3: TGCGCCAGCAGCCAAGGGGGTAGCGGCAACTACGAGCAGTACTTC. The chain recombines TRBV4-1 with TRBJ2-7; possibly TRBD2 for D (6 bases). The germline V gene encodes CDR1 MGHRA and CDR2 YSYEKL. Trimming stripped 1 base from V and 3 bases from J, with 13 bases between. The CDR3 runs 15 residues.

The chain couples TRBV27 to TRBJ2-1, with 7 bases aligning to TRBD2. The V gene's germline CDR1 is MNHEY and CDR2 SMNVEV (reference sequence). V was clipped by 2 bases and J by 6 bases; unmatched bases: 7. The CDR3 extends over 15 amino acids. The CDR3 sequence is CASSLAGVWGNEQFF. CDR3 coding DNA: TGTGCCAGCAGTTTAGCGGGAGTATGGGGCAATGAGCAGTTCTTC.

This chain connects TRBV4-1 to TRBJ2-2, with D perhaps TRBD1 or TRBD2 (5 bases each). CDR1 and CDR2 from the germline V gene are MGHRA and YSYEKL. The V end was cut by 3 bases, the J end by 7 bases, with 6 bases between. The length of the CDR3 is 12 residues. CDR3 sequence reads: CASSQGDGELFF. CDR3 in DNA: TGCGCCAGCAGCCAGGGGGACGGGGAGCTGTTTTTT.

A word on this clone: This sequence may be a read error, since a much larger clone differs from it by one base. The rearrangement links TRBV2 to TRBJ2-3, with D uncertain. V gave up 6 bases and J gave up 0 bases, with 4 bases separating them. This CDR3 is 12 amino acids long. From germline, CDR1 is SNHLY and CDR2 FYNNEI. The CDR3, as DNA: TGTGCCAGCAGGGACAGCACAGATACGCAGTATTTT. It encodes CASRDSTDTQYF.

The CDR3 loop reads CASSPAGASSYEQYF. In nucleotides, the CDR3 is TGTGCCAGCAGTCCAGCAGGGGCGAGCTCCTACGAGCAGTACTTC. The rearrangement links TRBV27 to TRBJ2-7; perhaps TRBD1 as D (6 bases). The CDR3 runs to 15 residues. Germline assignment: CDR1 MNHEY and CDR2 SMNVEV (reference sequence). Trimming took off 5 bases at V and 0 bases at J, with 14 bases between the two ends.

The chain has TRBV7-9 and TRBJ1-1; D unresolved. Germline V gene lookup returns CDR1 SEHNR and CDR2 FQNEAQ (reference sequence). Trimming pared 10 bases from V and 5 bases from J, leaving 17 bases between. CDR3 size: 13 residues. The DNA of the CDR3 is TGTGCCACCGGCTCGCCGTACGGAACTGAAGCTTTCTTT. Its translation is CATGSPYGTEAFF.

This chain connects TRBV4-1 to TRBJ2-1; D gene ambiguous. The CDR3 totals 14 residues. Germline V gives CDR1 MGHRA, CDR2 YSYEKL. V lost 2 bases and J lost 4, with 9 bases in between. The CDR3 sequence: CASSQRGIYNEQFF. The CDR3 nucleotides read TGCGCCAGCAGCCAACGTGGGATTTACAATGAGCAGTTCTTC.

In nucleotides, the CDR3 is TGTGCCAGTAGCAAAACATGGTATGGCAATCAGCCCCAGCATTTT. Encoded protein: CASSKTWYGNQPQHF. The V and J genes are TRBV19 and TRBJ1-5; D gene unclear. CDR3 size: 15 residues. Germline CDR1 reads LNHDA; CDR2 reads SQIVND (reference sequence). The V end lost 6 bases, the J end lost 2 bases, and 14 bases lay between the germline ends.

A few counts support this clone. This chain uses TRBV9 with TRBJ2-7, with D perhaps matching TRBD2 (6 bases). Germline-derived CDR1 and CDR2 are SGDLS and YYNGEE. The germline V and J ends were trimmed by 0 bases and 7 bases, with 20 bases remaining between them. The CDR3 loop spans 16 amino acids. The CDR3, as DNA: TGTGCCAGCAGCGTAGGGCGTGGCGGGATCTACGATGAGCAGTACTTC. This codes for CASSVGRGGIYDEQYF.

The J gene is TRBJ2-1, the V gene TRBV4-2, with 8 bases identical to TRBD2. With V trimmed by 3 bases and J by 7 bases, 11 bases remained unmatched. The germline V gene has CDR1 LGHNA and CDR2 YNFKEQ. CDR3 length equals 16 residues. CDR3 protein: CASSHRSGGLGNEQFF. Here the CDR3 DNA reads TGTGCCAGCAGCCACCGGAGCGGGGGCCTTGGGAATGAGCAGTTCTTC.

The V and J genes are TRBV5-1 and TRBJ2-7; tentative D call: TRBD2 (5 bases). With 1 base removed from V and 10 bases from J, the gap between germline ends came to 12 bases. The length of the CDR3 is 12 residues. Per germline, CDR1 SGHRS and CDR2 YFSETQ. CDR3 in DNA: TGCGCCAGCAGCTTGAGCCGGACTGAACAGTACTTC. Translation gives CASSLSRTEQYF.

V gene TRBV7-9 combines with J gene TRBJ2-7; D may match TRBD1 or TRBD2 (5 bases each). The CDR3 has 14 amino acids. The V end lost 1 base, the J end lost 3 bases, and 10 bases lay between the germline ends. Germline CDR1 reads SEHNR; CDR2 reads FQNEAQ (reference sequence). The CDR3 bases are TGTGCCAGCAGCTTAGTGGGGGAAAGCTACGAGCAGTACTTC. Protein product: CASSLVGESYEQYF.

This clone was seen a single time. V is TRBV27 and J is TRBJ2-7; D possibly corresponds to TRBD1 (6 bases). The V end lost 2 bases, the J end lost 2 bases, and 7 bases lay between the germline ends. CDR3 length equals 13 residues. Germline V gene sequence: CDR1 MNHEY, CDR2 SMNVEV (reference sequence). The CDR3 here is CASSLRTAYEQYF. The CDR3 DNA reads as TGTGCCAGCAGTTTAAGGACAGCCTACGAGCAGTACTTC.

The chain is built from TRBV5-1 and TRBJ2-7; TRBD2 aligns across 12 bases. The CDR3 sequence is 19 residues long. The V segment lost 0 bases and the J segment 7 bases; nucleotides outside the gene matches: 17. Germline V gene sequence: CDR1 SGHRS, CDR2 YFSETQ. Here the CDR3 reads CASSLAGLAGIVDPCEQYF. DNA for the CDR3: TGCGCCAGCAGCTTGGCCGGACTAGCGGGAATCGTCGATCCATGTGAGCAGTACTTC.